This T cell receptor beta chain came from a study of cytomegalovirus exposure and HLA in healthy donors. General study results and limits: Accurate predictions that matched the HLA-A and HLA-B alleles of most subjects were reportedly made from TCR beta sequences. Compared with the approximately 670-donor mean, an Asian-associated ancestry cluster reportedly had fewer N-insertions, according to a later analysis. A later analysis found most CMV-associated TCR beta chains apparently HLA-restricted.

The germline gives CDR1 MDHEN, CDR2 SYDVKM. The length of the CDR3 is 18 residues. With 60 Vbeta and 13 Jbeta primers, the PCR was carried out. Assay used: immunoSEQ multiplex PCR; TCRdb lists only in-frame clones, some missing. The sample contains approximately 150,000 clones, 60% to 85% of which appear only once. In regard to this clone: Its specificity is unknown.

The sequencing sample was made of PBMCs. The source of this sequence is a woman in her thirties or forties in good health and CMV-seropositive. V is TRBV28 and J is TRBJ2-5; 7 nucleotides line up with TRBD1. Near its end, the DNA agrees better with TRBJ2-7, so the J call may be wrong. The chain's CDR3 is CASSLNRGPLLGSYEQYF. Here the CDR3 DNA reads TGTGCCAGCAGTTTAAACAGGGGTCCCTTACTTGGCTCCTACGAGCAGTACTTC.